A single sample is the source of the 15 T cell receptor beta chains below, sequenced in a study of blood T cell repertoires in COVID-19. Repertoires were generated with immunoSEQ multiplex PCR, while TCRdb's copy carries only in-frame clones and drops some. Of about 97,000 clones in the sample, almost 85% were seen once. The sample consisted of peripheral blood. Receptors originate from a man aged 35 to 55 with active or convalescent COVID-19.

The CDR3 nucleotides read TGTGCCAGCAGCTTAGGAGGACAGGTAGAGACCCAGTACTTC. This encodes CASSLGGQVETQYF. This chain uses TRBV5-6 with TRBJ2-5, with 7 positions matching TRBD1. Germline assignment: CDR1 SGHDT and CDR2 YYEEEE. V lost 2 bases and J lost 4; bases outside the gene matches: 5. This CDR3 is 14 amino acids long. Supplemented by reference TRBV5-6 and TRBJ2-5, the full variable domain reads DAGVTQSPTHLIKTRGQQVTLRCSPKSGHDTVSWYQQALGQGPQFIFQYYEEEERQRGNFPDRFSGHQFPNYSSELNVNALLLGDSALYLCASSLGGQVETQYFGPGTRLLVL.

The genes are TRBV19 and TRBJ1-4; D uncertain. The CDR3 length is 19 residues. Germline CDR1 is LNHDA and CDR2 is SQIVND (reference sequence). Trimming took off 0 bases at V and 4 bases at J, with 21 bases between the two ends. CDR3 sequence reads: CASSIDKNRKGGFNEKLFF. DNA for the CDR3: TGTGCCAGTAGTATAGATAAAAATCGGAAAGGAGGGTTTAATGAAAAACTGTTTTTT.

The V call is TRBV25-1, the J call TRBJ1-1; possibly TRBD1 for D (6 bases). The V end lost 1 base, the J end lost 2 bases, and 11 bases lay between the germline ends. There are 15 residues in the CDR3. CDR1 and CDR2 from the germline V gene are MGHDK and SYGVNS. The chain's CDR3 is CASSEFDRPNTEAFF. CDR3 coding DNA: TGTGCCAGCAGTGAATTCGACAGGCCTAACACTGAAGCTTTCTTT.

This clone was counted a single time. V and J are TRBV7-8 and TRBJ2-7; TRBD1 matches 9 bases. Germline values: CDR1 SGHVS, CDR2 FQNEAQ. Trimming took 5 bases from V and 4 from J; bases not matched to a gene: 9. The CDR3 is 15 residues long. CDR3 coding DNA: TGTGCCAGCAGCGACATCGGACAGGGGTTATACGAGCAGTACTTC. Encoded protein: CASSDIGQGLYEQYF.

This clone was observed a handful of times. The chain carries TRBV5-1 and TRBJ1-2; 8 nucleotides agree with TRBD1. V shed 2 bases, J shed 6 bases, and the junction held 9 bases outside the gene matches. The CDR3 has 15 amino acids. Looked up from germline, CDR1 is SGHRS and CDR2 is YFSETQ. CDR3 in amino acids: CASSFDSRTGHGYTF. DNA for the CDR3: TGCGCCAGCAGCTTTGATTCTAGGACAGGGCATGGCTACACCTTC.

This chain joins TRBV6-5 and TRBJ2-3, with 10 bases identical to TRBD1. The V and J ends lost 7 bases and 2 bases, in that order; junction bases with no gene match: 6. CDR3 size: 15 residues. Germline V lookup: CDR1 MNHEY, CDR2 SVGAGI. The CDR3 protein is CASKGDRGNTDTQYF. For the CDR3, the DNA is TGTGCCAGCAAGGGGGACAGGGGAAACACAGATACGCAGTATTTT.

The chain joins TRBV19 to TRBJ1-5; the match to TRBD1 covers 12 bases. The CDR3 contains 16 residues. Germline CDR1 is LNHDA and CDR2 is SQIVND (reference sequence). Germline trimming cut 2 bases from V and 7 bases from J; bases unmatched to any gene: 6. CDR3 nucleotides: TGTGCCAGTAGTATAACCGGGACAGGGGGCGGACAGCCCCAGCATTTT. Its protein is CASSITGTGGGQPQHF.

The rearrangement uses TRBV9 and TRBJ2-3; D is perhaps TRBD1 (6 bases). The CDR3 totals 15 residues. The V end lost 3 bases, the J end lost 0 bases, and 11 bases lay between the germline ends. Per the germline V gene, CDR1 is SGDLS and CDR2 is YYNGEE. CDR3 sequence: CASSAWTESTDTQYF. The DNA of the CDR3 is TGTGCCAGCAGCGCCTGGACAGAGAGCACAGATACGCAGTATTTT. The full variable domain, in which reference TRBV9 and TRBJ2-3 provide the parts outside the CDR3, is DSGVTQTPKHLITATGQRVTLRCSPRSGDLSVYWYQQSLDQGLQFLIQYYNGEERAKGNILERFSAQQFPDLHSELNLSSLELGDSALYFCASSAWTESTDTQYFGPGTRLTVL.

The table lists this clone with a count of one. This sequence joins TRBV7-8 and TRBJ1-4; 9 nucleotides match TRBD1. The CDR3 consists of 18 residues. Per germline, CDR1 SGHVS and CDR2 FQNEAQ. With 5 bases clipped from V and 8 bases from J, the junction kept 18 bases outside the gene matches. The CDR3 reads CASSQKDRGHVGGEKLFF. The CDR3 DNA reads as TGTGCCAGCAGCCAGAAGGACAGGGGACATGTAGGGGGCGAAAAACTGTTTTTT.

The chain employs TRBV20-1 and TRBJ1-6; no definite D call. V dropped 3 bases and J dropped 7 bases, with 7 bases sitting between them. Germline CDR1 reads DFQATT; CDR2 reads SNEGSKA (reference sequence). The CDR3 covers 12 residues. The CDR3 DNA sequence: TGCAGTGCTAGTGGGCAAAATTCACCCCTCCACTTT. Translating gives CSASGQNSPLHF.

This rearrangement joins TRBV7-9 to TRBJ2-3; weak D call: TRBD2 (6 bases). The CDR3 is 14 amino acids. Looked up from germline, CDR1 is SEHNR and CDR2 is FQNEAQ (reference sequence). V was cut by 5 bases and J by 6 bases, with 15 bases left in between. The CDR3 loop is CASSLDGAGDTQYF. The CDR3 coding sequence is TGTGCCAGCAGCCTGGACGGGGCGGGGGATACGCAGTATTTT.

The chain carries TRBV3-1 (or the pseudogene TRBV3-2) and TRBJ2-7; TRBD2 matches at 13 bases. The germline V gene has CDR1 LGHDT and CDR2 YNNKEL (reference sequence). The CDR3 covers 17 residues. The J segment lost 6 bases and the V segment lost 5 bases, leaving 13 bases of the junction unmatched. The CDR3: CASSFGLAGAGGGEQYF. For the CDR3, the DNA is TGTGCCAGCAGCTTCGGACTAGCGGGGGCCGGAGGAGGCGAGCAGTACTTC.

The genes are TRBV21-1 and TRBJ2-7; the D call TRBD2 from the table was never checked on the DNA. TRBV21-1 is a listed pseudogene. The CDR3 has 14 residues. The CDR3 bases are TGTGCCAGCAGCATTTTAGCGTCAGTCTACGAGCAGTACTTC. Its translation: CASSILASVYEQYF.

The chain links TRBV4-2 to TRBJ1-4; D is undetermined. The CDR3 runs 16 residues. Germline V CDR1 and CDR2: LGHNA, YNFKEQ. Trimming took off 1 base at V and 7 bases at J, with 16 bases between the two ends. The CDR3 nucleotides read TGTGCCAGCAGCCAAGTTTTGAGTAGTCTCCGTGAAAAACTGTTTTTT. Translation: CASSQVLSSLREKLFF.

The CDR3 reads CSVARTGGNEQFF. The CDR3, as DNA: TGCAGCGTTGCGAGGACAGGGGGCAATGAGCAGTTCTTC. The J gene is TRBJ2-1, the V gene TRBV29-1, with 10 bases identical to TRBD1. The CDR3 consists of 13 residues. Germline V gene lookup returns CDR1 SQVTM and CDR2 ANQGSEA. With V trimmed by 4 bases and J by 6 bases, 3 bases remained unmatched.